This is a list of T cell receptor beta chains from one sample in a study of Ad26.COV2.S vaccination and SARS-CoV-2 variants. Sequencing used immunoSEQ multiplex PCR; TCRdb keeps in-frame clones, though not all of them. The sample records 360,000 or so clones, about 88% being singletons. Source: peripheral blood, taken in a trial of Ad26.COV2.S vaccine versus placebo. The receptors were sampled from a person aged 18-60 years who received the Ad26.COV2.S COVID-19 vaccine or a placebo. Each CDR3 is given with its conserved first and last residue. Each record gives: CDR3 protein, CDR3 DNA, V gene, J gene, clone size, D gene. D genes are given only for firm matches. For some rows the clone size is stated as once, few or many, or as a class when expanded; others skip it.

cdr3_aa: CATGTGRGNEQFF; cdr3_nt: TGTGCCACCGGGACAGGGAGAGGCAATGAGCAGTTCTTC; v_call: TRBV10-3; j_call: TRBJ2-1; clone_size: .; d_call: TRBD1
cdr3_aa: CASTHGDYNEQFF; cdr3_nt: TGTGCCAGTACCCACGGGGACTACAATGAGCAGTTCTTC; v_call: TRBV19; j_call: TRBJ2-1; clone_size: .; d_call: .
cdr3_aa: CASSGGLAAYNEQFF; cdr3_nt: TGTGCCAGCAGCGGGGGACTAGCGGCCTACAATGAGCAGTTCTTC; v_call: TRBV11-3; j_call: TRBJ2-1; clone_size: once; d_call: TRBD2
cdr3_aa: CASSLEQVGEQYF; cdr3_nt: TGTGCCAGCAGCTTAGAGCAGGTAGGGGAGCAGTACTTC; v_call: TRBV7-9; j_call: TRBJ2-7; clone_size: .; d_call: .
cdr3_aa: CASSVDRSTDTQYF; cdr3_nt: TGTGCCAGCAGCGTCGACCGGTCCACAGATACGCAGTATTTT; v_call: TRBV9; j_call: TRBJ2-3; clone_size: .; d_call: .
cdr3_aa: CASSPPSYNEQFF; cdr3_nt: TGTGCCAGCAGCCCCCCCTCCTACAATGAGCAGTTCTTC; v_call: TRBV9; j_call: TRBJ2-1; clone_size: once; d_call: .
cdr3_aa: CATVQGRNSPLHF; cdr3_nt: TGTGCCACCGTACAGGGTCGGAATTCACCCCTCCACTTT; v_call: TRBV2; j_call: TRBJ1-6; clone_size: once; d_call: .
cdr3_aa: CASSPAGGGIQYF; cdr3_nt: TGCGCCAGCAGTCCAGCGGGAGGTGGCATTCAGTACTTC; v_call: TRBV4-3; j_call: TRBJ2-4; clone_size: .; d_call: TRBD2
cdr3_aa: CASTPSGGESNEQFF; cdr3_nt: TGTGCCAGCACCCCCTCAGGGGGCGAGAGTAATGAGCAGTTCTTC; v_call: TRBV6-5; j_call: TRBJ2-1; clone_size: once; d_call: TRBD1
cdr3_aa: CASSSTADTQYF; cdr3_nt: TGTGCCAGCAGTTCGACTGCGGATACGCAGTATTTT; v_call: TRBV12-3/TRBV12-4; j_call: TRBJ2-3; clone_size: .; d_call: .
cdr3_aa: CASSGGGRGTDTQYF; cdr3_nt: TGTGCCAGCAGTGGCGGCGGGAGAGGTACAGATACGCAGTATTTT; v_call: TRBV28; j_call: TRBJ2-3; clone_size: .; d_call: TRBD2
cdr3_aa: CAWSRELSYNEQFF; cdr3_nt: TGTGCCTGGAGTCGCGAACTATCCTACAATGAGCAGTTCTTC; v_call: TRBV30; j_call: TRBJ2-1; clone_size: .; d_call: .
cdr3_aa: CASSLAGSYNEQFF; cdr3_nt: TGCGCCAGCAGCTTGGCGGGCTCCTACAATGAGCAGTTCTTC; v_call: TRBV5-1; j_call: TRBJ2-1; clone_size: .; d_call: .
cdr3_aa: CASSFTALRQTQYF; cdr3_nt: TGTGCCAGTAGTTTCACCGCCCTCAGGCAGACCCAGTACTTC; v_call: TRBV19; j_call: TRBJ2-5; clone_size: once; d_call: .
cdr3_aa: CASSQLAGDHNEQFF; cdr3_nt: TGTGCCAGCAGCCAACTAGCGGGAGACCACAATGAGCAGTTCTTC; v_call: TRBV4-2; j_call: TRBJ2-1; clone_size: .; d_call: TRBD2
cdr3_aa: CASSPRQTSYEQYF; cdr3_nt: TGTGCCAGCTCACCAAGACAGACCTCCTACGAGCAGTACTTC; v_call: TRBV18; j_call: TRBJ2-7; clone_size: once; d_call: .
cdr3_aa: CASSLGGQSEAFF; cdr3_nt: TGTGCCAGCAGTTTAGGAGGGCAGAGTGAAGCTTTCTTT; v_call: TRBV12-3/TRBV12-4; j_call: TRBJ1-1; clone_size: .; d_call: .
cdr3_aa: CSAGTGSYGYTF; cdr3_nt: TGCAGCGCCGGGACAGGGAGCTATGGCTACACCTTC; v_call: TRBV29-1; j_call: TRBJ1-2; clone_size: once; d_call: TRBD1
cdr3_aa: CASSLPPQAGAVEQYF; cdr3_nt: TGCGCCAGCAGCTTGCCGCCGCAAGCGGGAGCGGTAGAGCAGTACTTC; v_call: TRBV5-1; j_call: TRBJ2-7; clone_size: once; d_call: TRBD2
cdr3_aa: CASSSWGSGSINEQFF; cdr3_nt: TGTGCCAGCAGCTCCTGGGGTAGCGGGAGTATAAATGAGCAGTTCTTC; v_call: TRBV9; j_call: TRBJ2-1; clone_size: .; d_call: TRBD2
cdr3_aa: CASSLGTSGQGAENTIYF; cdr3_nt: TGTGCCAGCAGCTTGGGTACCTCTGGACAGGGGGCTGAAAACACCATATATTTT; v_call: TRBV28; j_call: TRBJ1-3; clone_size: .; d_call: TRBD1
cdr3_aa: CASSRIGPTGEAFF; cdr3_nt: TGCGCCAGCAGCCGAATCGGGCCGACAGGGGAAGCTTTCTTT; v_call: TRBV4-1; j_call: TRBJ1-1; clone_size: .; d_call: TRBD1
cdr3_aa: CASSEPGRANEKLFF; cdr3_nt: TGTGCCAGCAGTGAACCCGGGCGCGCTAATGAAAAACTGTTTTTT; v_call: TRBV6-1; j_call: TRBJ1-4; clone_size: .; d_call: .
cdr3_aa: CASSPESSTDTQYF; cdr3_nt: TGTGCCAGCAGCCCGGAGTCAAGCACAGATACGCAGTATTTT; v_call: TRBV11-2; j_call: TRBJ2-3; clone_size: .; d_call: .
cdr3_aa: CASSNGRTGSSYEQYF; cdr3_nt: TGCGCCAGCAGCAACGGGAGGACGGGGTCAAGCTACGAGCAGTACTTC; v_call: TRBV5-1; j_call: TRBJ2-7; clone_size: .; d_call: TRBD2
cdr3_aa: CASSLVAGGNTGELFF; cdr3_nt: TGCGCCAGCAGCTTGGTGGCGGGGGGAAACACCGGGGAGCTGTTTTTT; v_call: TRBV5-1; j_call: TRBJ2-2; clone_size: .; d_call: TRBD2
cdr3_aa: CATSRGGQGPQETQYF; cdr3_nt: TGTGCCACCAGCCGAGGCGGACAGGGGCCCCAAGAGACCCAGTACTTC; v_call: TRBV15; j_call: TRBJ2-5; clone_size: .; d_call: TRBD1
cdr3_aa: CASSLVPLAGVAGELFF; cdr3_nt: TGTGCCAGCAGCTTGGTCCCATTAGCGGGAGTCGCCGGGGAGCTGTTTTTT; v_call: TRBV5-5; j_call: TRBJ2-2; clone_size: few; d_call: TRBD2
cdr3_aa: CASSPSQVQAFF; cdr3_nt: TGTGCCAGCAGCCCCTCGCAGGTTCAAGCTTTCTTT; v_call: TRBV6-6; j_call: TRBJ1-1; clone_size: once; d_call: .